The TCR beta chain described here comes from a study of blood T cell repertoires in COVID-19. In the authors' workflow: Reference gene primers were amplified, and this amplification served to estimate nucleated cell counts. The assay was immunoSEQ multiplex PCR, and TCRdb's table has in-frame clones only and misses some. The V and J calls and clone size are taken from that table; D and trimming were inferred from the DNA. The sample holds about 210,000 clones, about 82% seen once. The CDR3 sequence is 16 residues long. Unmatched junction bases numbered 6, after V lost 5 bases and J lost 2 bases. CDR1 is SGHTA, CDR2 FQGNSA, per germline.

This TCR was sampled from a woman between 70 and 85 years old with COVID-19, enrolled during active disease. The gene calls are TRBV7-2 and TRBJ1-3; TRBD1 matches 10 bases. The sample taken for sequencing was peripheral blood. This CDR3 reads CASSDRQGAPGNTIYF. Here the CDR3 DNA reads TGTGCCAGCAGCGATCGACAGGGGGCGCCTGGAAACACCATATATTTT.